A single sample gave rise to the 4 T cell receptor beta chains below, sequenced in a study of blood T cell repertoires in COVID-19. Generated by immunoSEQ multiplex PCR, the TCRdb table keeps only in-frame clones and is missing some. Of around 110,000 clones in the sample, about 88% were seen once. Sequenced: peripheral blood. The receptors were sampled from a man between 40 and 49 years old with acute or convalescent COVID-19.

The V and J genes are TRBV5-1 and TRBJ2-7, with 12 bases that match TRBD1. V shed 3 bases and J 4 bases; nucleotides not matched to a gene: 17. Looked up from germline, CDR1 is SGHRS and CDR2 is YFSETQ. CDR3 length equals 19 residues. CDR3 nucleotides: TGCGCCAGCAGCTACCCCTCCGGGACAGGGGGCCAATTTATATACGAGCAGTACTTC. It translates to CASSYPSGTGGQFIYEQYF.

The chain has TRBV21-1 and TRBJ1-5; the D segment call TRBD1 is taken from the table without a DNA check. TRBV21-1 is marked as a pseudogene. The CDR3 runs to 16 residues. The CDR3 loop reads CASSPRDGTGYQPQHF. CDR3 in DNA: TGTGCCAGCAGCCCCCGGGATGGGACAGGGTATCAGCCCCAGCATTTT.

The rearrangement joins TRBV5-1 to TRBJ1-5; 9 nucleotides match TRBD1. The CDR3 loop spans 18 amino acids. Germline trimming cut 4 bases from V and 2 bases from J; bases unmatched to any gene: 13. Germline V lookup: CDR1 SGHRS, CDR2 YFSETQ. The CDR3 DNA sequence: TGCGCCAGCAGCCCCTATTCGCATACAGGGGGCGGCAATCAGCCCCAGCATTTT. Protein product: CASSPYSHTGGGNQPQHF.

This sequence joins TRBV6-1 and TRBJ2-7; D is uncertain. Germline lookup yields CDR1 MNHNS and CDR2 SASEGT. CDR3 length equals 14 residues. Trimming removed 0 bases at V and 4 bases at J, with 10 bases between. The CDR3, as DNA: TGTGCCAGCAGTGAAGCTCTAGTTAGGTACGAGCAGTACTTC. It translates to CASSEALVRYEQYF.